This entry concerns a single T cell receptor (beta chain). TCRdb keeps only in-frame clones here, not all; method: immunoSEQ multiplex PCR. The sample includes 200,000 to 250,000 clones, roughly 85% seen only once; the top ten take 2% to 2.5%. These data belong to a study of blood T cell repertoires in COVID-19. V gave up 3 bases and J gave up 2 bases; unmatched junction bases: 1. This CDR3 is 14 amino acids long. Germline lookup yields CDR1 SGHNT and CDR2 YENEEA. Sequencing was carried out using peripheral blood. The chain carries TRBV11-3 and TRBJ2-3; 8 bases match TRBD2. The TCR comes from a man aged 30-40 years who had recovered from COVID-19. Here the CDR3 reads CASSFSGVTDTQYF. DNA for the CDR3: TGTGCCAGCAGCTTTAGCGGGGTCACAGATACGCAGTATTTT.